Included here is one T cell receptor beta chain sequence, with context. These data belong to a study of blood T cell repertoires in COVID-19. In the study overall: The cDNA or gDNA used as material had been derived from T cells, B-cell-depleted T cells, or PBMCs.

CDR1 SGHKS and CDR2 YYEKEE come from the germline V gene (reference sequence). The junction had 6 bases not matched to a gene; V was cut back by 4 bases and J by 1 base. The CDR3 runs 15 residues. In the study's own analysis: Amplification of reference gene primers provided the estimated nucleated cell counts. Profiled with immunoSEQ multiplex PCR; TCRdb holds only in-frame clones, not every one. V and J calls and clone size are given by that table; D and trimming were obtained from the DNA. The repertoire has fewer than 100,000 clones, approximately 72% of them found once; the top ten carry roughly 24%.

Sequenced: peripheral blood. The chain recombines TRBV5-5 with TRBJ1-1; 8 positions match TRBD1. The clonotype comes from a man aged 70 or older with acute or convalescent COVID-19. Written as DNA, the CDR3 is TGTGCCAGCAGCCCCTCCGGGACAGGGAACACTGAAGCTTTCTTT. The encoded protein is CASSPSGTGNTEAFF.